This record covers a single T cell receptor beta chain. Its matching antigen is unknown. This record belongs to a study of cytomegalovirus exposure and HLA in healthy donors. Points from the study as a whole: Several V segments, TRBV6-2 and TRBV6-3 among them, could not be told apart and were dropped. Cytomegalovirus status was reportedly diagnosed by the classifier with high specificity and sensitivity. Judged likely to be a sequencing artifact was a cluster of highly shared sequence variants.

Per germline, CDR1 KGHSH and CDR2 LQKENI. This CDR3 has 14 amino acids. V lost 3 bases and J lost 5; bases outside the gene matches: 5. 60 Vbeta and 13 Jbeta primers were used in PCR. As originally analysed: Later work found 65 million to 90 million unique TCR beta chains, with approximately 12 million shared. TCRdb's table, derived via immunoSEQ multiplex PCR, lists solely in-frame clones and lacks some. That table gives V, J and clone size, and the DNA gave D and trimming. The top ten hold over 2% of the sample, which has 150,000 to 200,000 clones, about 76% seen once. This chain uses TRBV18 with TRBJ2-7, with 9 bases identical to TRBD1. The sequence derives from a middle-aged woman in good health and CMV-seropositive. The sample comprised PBMCs. CDR3: CASSPRDRVDEQYF. The CDR3 DNA reads as TGTGCCAGCTCACCTCGGGACAGGGTGGACGAGCAGTACTTC.